These 26 T cell receptor beta chains share one sample of origin, sequenced in a study of metastatic and nonmetastatic thyroid tumors. Thyroid surgery had not been preceded by any treatment in any patient. MiXCR reprocessed the PCR reads for TCRdb. The table records about 27,000 clones, approximately 15% of them present only once. Source material: blood. The source of these receptors is a male donor with papillary thyroid cancer or a benign thyroid nodule (not recorded which). Some clones in this sample may be carry-over from other donors' samples.

By share of the sample, this clone is medium-sized (0.01 to 0.1%). This rearrangement joins TRBV6-1 to TRBJ2-7, with D tentatively TRBD2 (6 bases). Germline V CDR1 and CDR2: MNHNS, SASEGT. Between the trimmed V and J ends, which lost 6 bases and 0 bases, there was a span of 12 bases. This CDR3 comprises 14 residues. The CDR3 sequence is CASREDGSSYEQYF. The CDR3 DNA reads as TGTGCCAGCAGGGAGGACGGGAGCTCCTACGAGCAGTACTTC.

The genes are TRBV6-4 and TRBJ1-6; D call uncertain. Germline CDR1 and CDR2: MRHNA and SNTAGT. The CDR3 is 14 amino acids. V shed 5 bases and J shed 5 bases, with 10 bases lying between them. CDR3 sequence reads: CASSNDGDNSPLHF. The CDR3 bases are TGTGCCAGCAGTAATGACGGGGATAATTCACCCCTCCACTTT.

This clone has a count of ten or more. CDR3 residues: CSVEAGGLGYTF. In DNA form, the CDR3 reads TGCAGCGTTGAGGCAGGGGGACTGGGCTACACCTTC. V is TRBV29-1 and J is TRBJ1-2, with 7 positions matching TRBD1. The germline V gene has CDR1 SQVTM and CDR2 ANQGSEA. The CDR3 is 12 residues long. Trimming at V came to 3 bases and at J to 8 bases, leaving 6 bases not matched to a gene.

The table lists this clone with many counts. The V call is TRBV30, the J call TRBJ2-2; TRBD1 aligns across 9 bases. With V trimmed by 5 bases and J by 6 bases, 10 bases remained unmatched. Germline-derived CDR1 and CDR2 are GTSNPN and SVGIG (reference sequence). The CDR3 covers 15 residues. In DNA form, the CDR3 reads TGTGCCTGGGATTCCACAGGGGGCACGTCCGGGGAGCTGTTTTTT. Amino acid sequence: CAWDSTGGTSGELFF.

This clone was seen ten or more times. The CDR3 loop is CASSLPTSSPEQYF. In nucleotides, the CDR3 is TGTGCCAGCAGCTTACCTACTAGTTCTCCCGAGCAGTACTTC. This chain uses TRBV7-2 with TRBJ2-7; the D gene is possibly TRBD2 (5 bases). The CDR3 runs to 14 residues. From germline, CDR1 is SGHTA and CDR2 FQGNSA. V was pared by 2 bases and J by 6 bases, with 14 bases between. The full variable domain, with the rest looked up from reference TRBV7-2 and TRBJ2-7, is GAGVSQSPSNKVTEKGKDVELRCDPISGHTALYWYRQSLGQGLEFLIYFQGNSAPDKSGLPSDRFSAERTGGSVSTLTIQRTQQEDSAVYLCASSLPTSSPEQYFGPGTRLTVT.

Many counts were recorded for this clone. The chain links TRBV28 to TRBJ1-2; D not certain. The germline V and J ends were trimmed by 1 base and 1 base, with 10 bases remaining between them. Germline-derived CDR1 and CDR2 are MDHEN and SYDVKM. The CDR3 is 15 residues long. For the CDR3, the DNA is TGTGCCAGCAGTTTATCCGAGAAACGTAACTATGGCTACACCTTC. Protein product: CASSLSEKRNYGYTF.

This clone was seen ten or more times. The chain uses TRBV7-8 and TRBJ1-1; D is unclear. This CDR3 comprises 15 residues. Germline V gives CDR1 SGHVS, CDR2 FQNEAQ. V gave up 3 bases and J gave up 1 base, with 12 bases separating them. Written as DNA, the CDR3 is TGTGCCAGCAGCTTCCCGCGACTGACGAACACTGAAGCTTTCTTT. The encoded protein is CASSFPRLTNTEAFF.

In this sample, this clone turned up many times. J is TRBJ2-3 and V is TRBV29-1, with TRBD1 matching 11 bases. Germline V CDR1 and CDR2: SQVTM, ANQGSEA. This CDR3 is 16 amino acids long. V dropped 5 bases and J dropped 1; count of bases not matched to a gene: 8. The CDR3 spells CSVLRTGGVGTDTQYF. CDR3 nucleotide sequence: TGCAGCGTTCTGAGGACAGGGGGCGTTGGCACAGATACGCAGTATTTT.

The chain combines TRBV7-2 with TRBJ2-6; D not resolved. CDR3 length: 15 amino acids. The germline V gene has CDR1 SGHTA and CDR2 FQGNSA. V was clipped by 2 bases and J by 4 bases, with 9 bases between them. CDR3 sequence reads: CASSLRVWGANVLTF. The CDR3 bases are TGTGCCAGCAGCTTACGGGTCTGGGGGGCCAACGTCCTGACTTTC.

This clone appeared many times. This chain uses TRBV11-1 with TRBJ1-1; 8 bases are shared with TRBD1. Per germline, CDR1 SGHAT and CDR2 FQDESV (reference sequence). The CDR3 length is 13 residues. V trimming: 5 bases; J trimming: 4 bases; junction bases outside the gene matches: 3. The CDR3 here is CASSLDRGTEAFF. In DNA, the CDR3 is TGTGCCAGCAGCCTTGACAGGGGCACTGAAGCTTTCTTT.

As for this clone: A much bigger clone sits one base away, suggesting this may be a read error. This chain uses TRBV9 with TRBJ2-2; D is undetermined. In germline, CDR1 is SGDLS, CDR2 YYNGEE. V dropped 4 bases and J dropped 10 bases, with 11 bases sitting between them. The length of the CDR3 is 12 residues. CDR3 in DNA: TGTGCCAGCAGCTTATTATGGGTGGAGCTGTTTTTT. It translates to CASSLLWVELFF.

This clone was detected many times. The rearrangement joins TRBV3-1 to TRBJ2-1, with no clear D. Trimming removed 1 base at V and 5 bases at J, with 9 bases between. CDR1 LGHDT and CDR2 YNNKEL come from the germline V gene (reference sequence). This CDR3 has 14 residues. CDR3 DNA: TGTGCCAGCAGCCAAGCAGTTCAGAACAATGAGCAGTTCTTC. Translation gives CASSQAVQNNEQFF.

As for this clone: Other DNA variants within this sample encode the same CDR3. The rearrangement links TRBV5-1 to TRBJ2-7; D possibly corresponds to TRBD2 (6 bases). V lost 4 bases and J 6 bases, leaving 17 bases between the germline ends. Per the germline V gene, CDR1 is SGHRS and CDR2 is YFSETQ. The CDR3 spans 14 residues. The CDR3 loop is CASSGGGRGAEQYF. The DNA of the CDR3 is TGCGCCAGCAGCGGTGGGGGGAGAGGTGCCGAGCAGTACTTC.

As concerns this clone: A read error may produce the germline difference seen at one junction end. The gene calls are TRBV12-3 or TRBV12-4 and TRBJ1-4; D not resolved. CDR3 size: 13 residues. The CDR3 region is CAISSFVVEKLFF. In nucleotides, the CDR3 is TGTGCCATCAGTTCCTTCGTGGTTGAAAAACTGTTTTTT.

This clone was seen a few times. A much more abundant neighbour one base away suggests this may be a read error. The J gene is TRBJ1-1, the V gene TRBV3-1; no clear D. The CDR3 is made up of 15 amino acids. In germline, CDR1 is LGHDT, CDR2 YNNKEL (reference sequence). V lost 1 base and J 4 bases, leaving 13 bases between the germline ends. The DNA of the CDR3 is TGTGCCAGCAGCCAAGGTCCGGGCCTGGGCACTGAAGCTTTCTTT. This codes for CASSQGPGLGTEAFF.

By its share, this clone is medium-sized. This chain joins TRBV12-3 or TRBV12-4 and TRBJ1-2; 9 bases line up with TRBD1. The CDR3 has 14 amino acids. With V trimmed by 6 bases and J by 7 bases, 9 bases remained unmatched. The DNA for the CDR3 is TGTGCCAGCAGCCCACAGGGGGCAAGGGGTGGCTACACCTTC. Its translation is CASSPQGARGGYTF.

The count of this clone is one. The chain carries TRBV9 and TRBJ2-5; weak D call: TRBD2 (6 bases). Trimming removed 0 bases at V and 4 bases at J, with 10 bases between. There are 14 residues in the CDR3. The germline V gene encodes CDR1 SGDLS and CDR2 YYNGEE. The CDR3 here is CASSVGGDPETQYF. The CDR3 DNA is TGTGCCAGCAGCGTAGGGGGGGACCCAGAGACCCAGTACTTC.

This rearrangement joins TRBV24-1 to TRBJ2-7; D may be TRBD2 (5 bases). Trimming shortened V by 6 bases and J by 4 bases, and 12 bases separated the two germline ends. This CDR3 contains 13 residues. Per the germline V gene, CDR1 is KGHDR and CDR2 is SFDVKD. The CDR3 DNA reads TGTGCCACCAGTAGCGGTAGCCTGTACGAGCAGTACTTC. Translation: CATSSGSLYEQYF.

This chain connects TRBV11-2 to TRBJ2-1; 9 positions agree with TRBD2. The J call may be wrong; the DNA end is better matched by TRBJ2-7. The length of the CDR3 is 15 residues. Germline assignment: CDR1 SGHAT and CDR2 FQNNGV. The CDR3 loop reads CASSLLAGAYNEQYF. The CDR3 bases are TGTGCCAGCAGCCTACTAGCGGGCGCCTATAATGAGCAGTACTTC.

This clone is medium-sized by share. This sequence joins TRBV28 and TRBJ2-7; the match to TRBD2 covers 12 bases. V lost 2 bases, J lost 0 bases, and 11 bases stayed unmatched. Germline-derived CDR1 and CDR2 are MDHEN and SYDVKM. The CDR3 loop spans 19 amino acids. CDR3 DNA: TGTGCCAGCAGTTTACGACCGGGACTAGCGGGTCTTAGCTCCTACGAGCAGTACTTC. This codes for CASSLRPGLAGLSSYEQYF.

In this sample, this clone turned up many times. Written as DNA, the CDR3 is TGCAGCGTTGATGGAGGGACTGTGGCGGAGACCCAGTACTTC. Its protein product is CSVDGGTVAETQYF. The gene calls are TRBV29-1 and TRBJ2-5, with D perhaps matching TRBD2 (6 bases). Trimming left V 3 bases short and J 5 bases short, with 16 bases between. The CDR3 extends over 14 amino acids. Germline-derived CDR1 and CDR2 are SQVTM and ANQGSEA.

The sample holds many counts of this clone. A single base separates this from a much larger clone, so it may be a read error. The chain has TRBV19 and TRBJ2-1, with a tentative D call TRBD2 (6 bases). V was cut by 10 bases and J by 9 bases, with 19 bases left in between. CDR1 and CDR2 (germline): LNHDA, SQIVND (reference sequence). The CDR3 covers 13 residues. CDR3 bases: TGTGCCACCCACGGAGGGCCCGGGACTGAGCAGTTCTTC. It codes for CATHGGPGTEQFF.

The chain recombines TRBV6-2 or TRBV6-3 with TRBJ1-1; possible D gene TRBD1, 6 bases. This CDR3 region has 19 residues. Trimming removed 2 bases at V and 0 bases at J, with 22 bases between. Germline values: CDR1 MNHEY, CDR2 SVGEGT. CDR3 sequence: CASSYGLPTGRRVNTEAFF. CDR3 nucleotides: TGTGCCAGCAGTTACGGTCTACCGACAGGTCGGAGAGTGAACACTGAAGCTTTCTTT.

By sample share, this clone is medium-sized. V usage is TRBV6-1 and J usage is TRBJ1-2; D unclear. Germline assignment: CDR1 MNHNS and CDR2 SASEGT. V dropped 0 bases and J dropped 8 bases, with 13 bases sitting between them. The CDR3 loop spans 14 amino acids. This CDR3 is CASSEAGSIGGYTF. Here the CDR3 DNA reads TGTGCCAGCAGTGAAGCAGGATCAATAGGAGGCTACACCTTC.

The table lists this clone with a count of one. The chain joins TRBV20-1 to TRBJ2-3, with 15 bases matching TRBD2. The germline gives CDR1 DFQATT, CDR2 SNEGSKA (reference sequence). The CDR3 consists of 17 residues. Trimming took 3 bases from V and 0 from J; bases not matched to a gene: 4. The CDR3 sequence is CSASGLAGGPSTDTQYF. For the CDR3, the DNA is TGCAGTGCTAGCGGACTAGCGGGAGGGCCGAGCACAGATACGCAGTATTTT.

This clone was observed at least ten times. The chain recombines TRBV30 with TRBJ2-1; tentatively, D is TRBD2 (7 bases). Trimming stripped 4 bases from V and 9 bases from J, with 16 bases between. The CDR3 length is 13 residues. CDR1 is GTSNPN and CDR2 is SVGIG in the germline V gene (reference sequence). CDR3 sequence (DNA): TGTGCCTGGACCCCACGAAGGGGGGGTGAGCAGTTCTTC. Its translation: CAWTPRRGGEQFF.